This is a list of T cell receptor beta chains from one sample in a study of blood T cell repertoires in COVID-19. Sequenced by immunoSEQ multiplex PCR; TCRdb stores in-frame clones only, minus some. The sample has approximately 240,000 clones, 75% to 90% seen once. The source material was PBMCs or T cells enriched from blood (not recorded which). All receptors derive from a woman aged 25 to 39 with acute COVID-19. Both conserved end residues are trimmed from each CDR3. Each record gives: V gene, clone size, J gene, CDR3 protein. Not every row has a clone size; where given, it reads once, few, many or a size class.

TRBV28	-	TRBJ1-1	ASSETGIKAF
TRBV18	-	TRBJ2-5	ASAQFRGAETQY
TRBV28	-	TRBJ1-4	ASSLNGGGRKLF
TRBV20-1	-	TRBJ2-7	SAITYEQY
TRBV7-9	-	TRBJ2-3	ASERGGGATDTQY
TRBV2	-	TRBJ2-2	ASSLPLRGSTGELF
TRBV27	-	TRBJ1-5	ASSEGLGPQH
TRBV9	once	TRBJ2-3	ASSVIPGDTQY
TRBV2	-	TRBJ2-7	ASRIAGDPLLY
TRBV6-2/TRBV6-3	once	TRBJ2-2	ASSGTVNTGELF
TRBV24-1	-	TRBJ2-2	ATSDFLGELF
TRBV25-1	-	TRBJ2-3	ASSENTNDRGRTDTQY
TRBV20-1	once	TRBJ1-1	SARDREAF
TRBV9	-	TRBJ1-1	ASSVDGATGGAAF
TRBV29-1	-	TRBJ2-3	SVRLAGGSDTQY
TRBV11-2	-	TRBJ1-6	ASGQASSYNSPLH
TRBV9	-	TRBJ2-3	ASSAPAGDTSTDTQY
TRBV10-1	-	TRBJ2-2	ASRPTGTGATGELF
TRBV15	large	TRBJ2-7	ATSRGQLNGDEQY
TRBV19	-	TRBJ1-2	ASSTLPTERGYT
TRBV19	-	TRBJ2-6	ASRATGGYSGANVLT
TRBV29-1	-	TRBJ1-2	SARTADSYGYT
TRBV30	-	TRBJ1-4	AWSEPGRRVQGRSEKLF
TRBV28	-	TRBJ2-3	ASSEPGGTDTQY
TRBV27	-	TRBJ2-2	ASEEGGELF
TRBV13	-	TRBJ2-1	ASSWGLAGGGGEQF
TRBV29-1	-	TRBJ2-1	SYRAQRGYNEQF
TRBV6-1	-	TRBJ1-1	ASSEAFGRNTEAF
TRBV28	-	TRBJ1-1	ASSLGSLNTEAF
TRBV10-2	once	TRBJ1-5	ASGLTYSNQPQH
TRBV20-1	-	TRBJ2-5	SAAPQETQY
TRBV28	-	TRBJ2-2	ASSRVAGELF
TRBV5-1	-	TRBJ1-3	ASSEQGLSGNTIY
TRBV9	-	TRBJ2-3	ASSAQGARTDTQY
TRBV15	-	TRBJ1-4	ATSRGLQGEKLF
TRBV2	-	TRBJ2-7	ASRLTSWSYEQY
TRBV5-4	once	TRBJ2-7	ASSLSGGTYEQY
TRBV2	once	TRBJ1-1	ASSEALWWRARCEAF
TRBV19	-	TRBJ2-2	ASSLRATGELF
TRBV5-1	-	TRBJ2-2	ASHYGGELF
TRBV6-1	once	TRBJ2-7	ASSEYSDEQY
TRBV27	-	TRBJ2-2	ASRTGQGFGELF
TRBV5-4	-	TRBJ2-5	ASSLRTGGQETQY
TRBV28	-	TRBJ1-5	ASSATGEPQH
TRBV9	-	TRBJ2-6	ASSAHRGSGANVLT
TRBV28	-	TRBJ2-1	ASSLLAGIYNEQF
TRBV27	once	TRBJ1-4	ASSPHPLAEKLF
TRBV12-3/TRBV12-4	once	TRBJ2-3	ASTESDTQY
TRBV30	once	TRBJ1-2	AWSSKGPYGYT
TRBV28	many	TRBJ1-4	ASYDRNNEKLF
TRBV28	-	TRBJ1-1	ASSFGTVSNTEAF
TRBV3-1/TRBV3-2	few	TRBJ1-5	ASSQRGTRVQPQH
TRBV14	-	TRBJ2-3	ASSQAGRSTDTQY
TRBV5-5	once	TRBJ1-4	ASSMSGQGASTNEKLF
TRBV10-2	-	TRBJ1-3	ASRGSSGNTIY
TRBV4-2	-	TRBJ2-7	ASSHLVIPGAYEQY
TRBV19	-	TRBJ2-5	ASSMTGRETQY